The 27 T cell receptor beta chains below come from one sample, sequenced in a study of blood T cell repertoires in COVID-19. Clones were read by immunoSEQ multiplex PCR, and TCRdb kept only the in-frame ones, dropping some. The table records roughly 35,000 clones, more than 70% of them present only once. The material sequenced was peripheral blood. All receptors derive from a human donor in a cohort sampled during active COVID-19.

The rearrangement uses TRBV10-3 and TRBJ1-2, with TRBD1 as a possible D gene (6 bases). Per the germline V gene, CDR1 is ENHRY and CDR2 is SYGVKD. The CDR3 extends over 13 amino acids. V gave up 2 bases and J gave up 8 bases, with 12 bases separating them. CDR3 sequence reads: CAISEGTGGGYTF. In DNA, the CDR3 is TGTGCCATCAGTGAGGGGACGGGGGGCGGCTACACCTTC.

V usage is TRBV11-2 and J usage is TRBJ2-3; 9 bases are a match to TRBD1. The CDR3 runs to 14 residues. The germline gives CDR1 SGHAT, CDR2 FQNNGV. The V and J ends lost 5 bases and 6 bases, in that order; junction bases with no gene match: 6. CDR3 DNA sequence: TGTGCCAGCAGCCCCGGGACAGGGATGGATACGCAGTATTTT. It translates to CASSPGTGMDTQYF. The full variable domain, rest sourced from reference TRBV11-2 and TRBJ2-3, is EAGVAQSPRYKIIEKRQSVAFWCNPISGHATLYWYQQILGQGPKLLIQFQNNGVVDDSQLPKDRFSAERLKGVDSTLKIQPAKLEDSAVYLCASSPGTGMDTQYFGPGTRLTVL.

V gene TRBV7-2 combines with J gene TRBJ2-7; perhaps TRBD2 as D (5 bases). Trimming shortened V by 1 base and J by 1 base, and 11 bases separated the two germline ends. Germline CDR1 reads SGHTA; CDR2 reads FQGNSA. The CDR3 loop spans 15 amino acids. CDR3 DNA sequence: TGTGCCAGCAGCTTAGGGGGAGCTCTATCCTACGAGCAGTACTTC. This encodes CASSLGGALSYEQYF.

The rearrangement uses TRBV3-1 (or the pseudogene TRBV3-2) and TRBJ2-4, with D perhaps TRBD1 (5 bases). The CDR3 sequence is 19 residues long. The V end was cut by 3 bases, the J end by 1 base, with 22 bases between. Germline V gene data show CDR1 as LGHDT and CDR2 as YNNKEL (reference sequence). The CDR3 DNA is TGTGCCAGCAGCCATAAAGGGCAGGGAACATTGGGGGCCAAAAACATTCAGTACTTC. Its translation: CASSHKGQGTLGAKNIQYF.

In its sample, this clone was seen once. This rearrangement joins TRBV3-1 (or the pseudogene TRBV3-2) to TRBJ1-1, with D unresolved. The V end lost 4 bases, the J end lost 4 bases, and 16 bases lay between the germline ends. This CDR3 is 15 amino acids long. Germline CDR1 LGHDT, CDR2 YNNKEL (reference sequence). CDR3 bases: TGTGCCAGCAGCCCCCGAACCTGGGCGGGCACTGAAGCTTTCTTT. Translation: CASSPRTWAGTEAFF.

The rearrangement uses TRBV19 and TRBJ2-6; D possibly corresponds to TRBD1 (5 bases). The CDR3 length is 17 residues. V lost 3 bases and J lost 4, with 16 bases in between. Germline CDR1 is LNHDA and CDR2 is SQIVND (reference sequence). CDR3 bases: TGTGCCAGTAGTATGCGACAGATAGAATCCGGGGCCAACGTCCTGACTTTC. Translation gives CASSMRQIESGANVLTF.

DNA of the CDR3: TGTGCCAGCAGTCTCCCCGGGACATCGGCAATTTACGAGCAGTACTTC. It is translated as CASSLPGTSAIYEQYF. V is TRBV25-1 and J is TRBJ2-7; TRBD1 might be the D (6 bases). Germline lookup yields CDR1 MGHDK and CDR2 SYGVNS. The CDR3 has 16 residues. V was shortened by 5 bases and J by 4 bases, with 21 bases between the two germline ends.

The chain has TRBV6-5 and TRBJ2-7, with 10 bases identical to TRBD2. CDR3 length equals 14 residues. With V trimmed by 7 bases and J by 7 bases, 10 bases remained unmatched. CDR1 and CDR2 from the germline V gene are MNHEY and SVGAGI. The CDR3 sequence: CASKGTSGALEQYF. The CDR3 DNA is TGTGCCAGCAAAGGAACTAGCGGGGCGCTTGAGCAGTACTTC.

The sample holds a few counts of this clone. V is TRBV10-3 and J is TRBJ2-3; 9 nucleotides agree with TRBD2. CDR1 and CDR2 (germline): ENHRY, SYGVKD. The CDR3 is 13 amino acids. The junction had 2 bases not matched to a gene; V was cut back by 7 bases and J by 3 bases. The CDR3 nucleotides read TGTGCCATCAAGGCGGGGGGGACAGATACGCAGTATTTT. This encodes CAIKAGGTDTQYF.

The chain uses TRBV28 and TRBJ2-3; D is unresolved. The CDR3 is 12 residues long. V was shortened by 9 bases and J by 0 bases, with 7 bases between the two germline ends. CDR1 MDHEN and CDR2 SYDVKM come from the germline V gene. In DNA form, the CDR3 reads TGTGCCAGTGACGGGAGCACAGATACGCAGTATTTT. This translates into CASDGSTDTQYF. Full variable domain (outside the CDR3, taken from reference TRBV28 and TRBJ2-3): DVKVTQSSRYLVKRTGEKVFLECVQDMDHENMFWYRQDPGLGLRLIYFSYDVKMKEKGDIPEGYSVSREKKERFSLILESASTNQTSMYLCASDGSTDTQYFGPGTRLTVL.

This clone has only a few counts. J is TRBJ2-5 and V is TRBV7-2, with 7 bases that match TRBD1. Trimming removed 5 bases from V and 2 bases from J; junction bases left unmatched: 5. The CDR3 has 14 amino acids. Germline loops: CDR1 SGHTA, CDR2 FQGNSA. The CDR3, as DNA: TGTGCCAGCAGCCCTATGACAGGGCAAGAGACCCAGTACTTC. Its protein is CASSPMTGQETQYF.

This clone was counted a few times. The chain recombines TRBV20-1 with TRBJ1-5; D gene uncertain. CDR1 is DFQATT and CDR2 is SNEGSKA in the germline V gene (reference sequence). The CDR3 consists of 10 residues. Deletions cut 7 bases from V and 11 bases from J, with 12 bases between. This chain's CDR3 is CSVAPRAQHF. DNA of the CDR3: TGCAGTGTTGCCCCCCGGGCCCAGCATTTT.

The chain is built from TRBV7-9 and TRBJ1-2, with D tentatively TRBD1 (5 bases). Germline V gene sequence: CDR1 SEHNR, CDR2 FQNEAQ (reference sequence). The CDR3 runs to 16 residues. V lost 1 base and J 2 bases, leaving 14 bases between the germline ends. The DNA for the CDR3 is TGTGCCAGCAGCTTAGGGGGGGATTTTAGGAACTATGGCTACACCTTC. This encodes CASSLGGDFRNYGYTF.

This clone was detected a few times. This sequence joins TRBV7-9 and TRBJ2-3, with 9 positions matching TRBD2. The germline CDR1 and CDR2 sequences are SEHNR and FQNEAQ (reference sequence). V shed 2 bases, J shed 2 bases, and the junction held 5 bases outside the gene matches. The length of the CDR3 is 16 residues. For the CDR3, the DNA is TGTGCCAGCAGCTTACTGGTAGCGGGGGACACAGATACGCAGTATTTT. Protein product: CASSLLVAGDTDTQYF.

This rearrangement joins TRBV5-1 to TRBJ1-2; D possibly corresponds to TRBD1 (6 bases). The germline CDR1 and CDR2 sequences are SGHRS and YFSETQ. V was clipped by 4 bases and J by 2 bases, with 15 bases between them. CDR3 length: 15 residues. The DNA for the CDR3 is TGCGCCAGCAGCCCAGGGGACATTTTGAACTATGGCTACACCTTC. It is translated as CASSPGDILNYGYTF.

There are a few counts of this clone. This chain links TRBV7-2 with TRBJ2-7; TRBD2 might be the D (6 bases). V was pared by 3 bases and J by 2 bases, with 11 bases between. CDR1 and CDR2 from the germline V gene are SGHTA and FQGNSA. This CDR3 comprises 14 residues. This CDR3 reads CASSFSGQTYEQYF. The CDR3 coding sequence is TGTGCCAGCAGCTTCAGCGGGCAAACCTACGAGCAGTACTTC.

V gene TRBV20-1 combines with J gene TRBJ2-7; D might be TRBD2 (5 bases). Trimming left V 3 bases short and J 4 bases short, with 7 bases between. CDR1 DFQATT and CDR2 SNEGSKA come from the germline V gene (reference sequence). CDR3 size: 11 residues. CDR3 sequence: CSARTNYEQYF. The CDR3 DNA follows: TGCAGTGCTAGGACTAATTACGAGCAGTACTTC.

CDR3 DNA: TGTGCCAGCAGCCCCTACATCATCCGGGACAGAGGAAAAGAGACCCAGTACTTC. This codes for CASSPYIIRDRGKETQYF. The chain couples TRBV7-9 to TRBJ2-5; 7 bases align to TRBD1. V dropped 5 bases and J dropped 3; count of bases not matched to a gene: 18. Germline V gene lookup returns CDR1 SEHNR and CDR2 FQNEAQ (reference sequence). The CDR3 is 18 residues long.

The chain joins TRBV24-1 to TRBJ2-5; 9 bases map to TRBD1. CDR1 is KGHDR and CDR2 is SFDVKD in the germline V gene. Trimming took 9 bases from V and 4 from J; bases not matched to a gene: 5. CDR3 length equals 13 residues. In DNA, the CDR3 is TGTGCCACCTCCGGGACAGGGAGAGAGACCCAGTACTTC. Protein sequence: CATSGTGRETQYF.

The genes are TRBV6-4 and TRBJ1-2; D may be TRBD1 (5 bases). Looked up from germline, CDR1 is MRHNA and CDR2 is SNTAGT. The V and J ends lost 5 bases and 1 base respectively, with 17 bases between them. This CDR3 has 16 amino acids. The CDR3 DNA follows: TGTGCCAGCAGTCCCCGATGGGGGGGGGTTAACTATGGCTACACCTTC. Amino acid sequence: CASSPRWGGVNYGYTF.

This chain uses TRBV5-1 with TRBJ2-5; 9 positions agree with TRBD1. This CDR3 has 16 amino acids. In germline, CDR1 is SGHRS, CDR2 YFSETQ. The V gene end was trimmed by 4 bases and the J gene end by 4 bases; junction bases not matched to a gene: 11. CDR3 DNA: TGCGCCAGCAGCGCTACCTCCGGGACAGGGCCAGAGACCCAGTACTTC. It codes for CASSATSGTGPETQYF.

The gene calls are TRBV28 and TRBJ1-4; a weak D match, TRBD1 (5 bases). V lost 7 bases, J lost 8 bases, and 17 bases lay in between. Per the germline V gene, CDR1 is MDHEN and CDR2 is SYDVKM. This CDR3 is built from 14 residues. CDR3 nucleotide sequence: TGTGCCAGCAAACCCGGGGGGGTTAGGGAAAAACTGTTTTTT. Its translation is CASKPGGVREKLFF.

This rearrangement joins TRBV28 to TRBJ2-7; no clear D gene. The V end was cut by 5 bases, the J end by 0 bases, with 11 bases between. Per germline, CDR1 MDHEN and CDR2 SYDVKM. The CDR3 runs 14 residues. CDR3 sequence (DNA): TGTGCCAGCAGTCGACCCAGCGTCTCCTACGAGCAGTACTTC. It specifies CASSRPSVSYEQYF.

V gene TRBV5-6 combines with J gene TRBJ2-7; 7 bases are shared with TRBD1. From germline, CDR1 is SGHDT and CDR2 YYEEEE. J was trimmed by 2 bases and V by 3 bases; bases with no gene match: 2. This CDR3 is 13 amino acids long. The CDR3 loop reads CASSWDRTYEQYF. The DNA of the CDR3 is TGTGCCAGCAGCTGGGACAGAACCTACGAGCAGTACTTC.

The rearrangement links TRBV21-1 to TRBJ1-1; the tabulated D call, TRBD1, remains unverified against the DNA. TRBV21-1 is listed as a pseudogene. The CDR3 is 18 amino acids. Written as DNA, the CDR3 is TGTGCCAGCAGCAAGAGAGGGACGACAGGGGACTGTGCCACTGAAGCTTTCTTT. This codes for CASSKRGTTGDCATEAFF.

This chain connects TRBV3-1 (or the pseudogene TRBV3-2) to TRBJ2-4; D might be TRBD2 (6 bases). V dropped 2 bases and J dropped 9 bases, with 14 bases sitting between them. This CDR3 is 14 amino acids long. CDR1 is LGHDT, CDR2 YNNKEL, per germline (reference sequence). In nucleotides, the CDR3 is TGTGCCAGCAGCCAACCCGGGCCCGGGGGCATTCAGTACTTC. It specifies CASSQPGPGGIQYF.

The chain has TRBV7-8 and TRBJ2-2, with 13 bases aligning to TRBD2. Germline V gene lookup returns CDR1 SGHVS and CDR2 FQNEAQ. The CDR3 sequence is 18 residues long. V dropped 0 bases and J dropped 10; count of bases not matched to a gene: 11. This chain's CDR3 is CASSLALGLAGDSEELFF. The CDR3, as DNA: TGTGCCAGCAGCTTAGCGCTAGGACTAGCGGGGGATAGTGAGGAGCTGTTTTTT.